This T cell receptor beta chain was captured by sequencing in a study of T cells after yellow fever vaccination. MiXCR was run by TCRdb on the 5' RACE reads, yielding one entry per CDR3 protein. Of just under 600,000 distinct CDR3 sequences listed, 13% are singletons. This CDR3 is built from 16 residues. The ends were cut back, 1 base at V and 0 bases at J, with 9 bases in the middle. The germline V gene has CDR1 SGHAT and CDR2 FQNNGV. Source: PBMCs, taken on the day of the yellow fever booster vaccination. The rearrangement uses TRBV11-2 and TRBJ2-2; D uncertain. This receptor was obtained from a young man who received the YFV17D yellow fever vaccine. This CDR3 is CASSLGLYSNTGELFF. As DNA, the CDR3 is TGTGCCAGCAGCTTAGGACTTTATTCGAACACCGGGGAGCTGTTTTTT. Complete variable domain (other parts from reference TRBV11-2 and TRBJ2-2): EAGVAQSPRYKIIEKRQSVAFWCNPISGHATLYWYQQILGQGPKLLIQFQNNGVVDDSQLPKDRFSAERLKGVDSTLKIQPAKLEDSAVYLCASSLGLYSNTGELFFGEGSRLTVL.